The rows below give T cell receptor beta chains drawn from one sample of a study of regulatory T cells in long-lasting Graves disease. Each CDR3 protein gets one entry after TCRdb re-called the multiplex PCR reads with MiXCR. The sample has some 250,000 distinct CDR3 sequences; roughly 21% are singletons. The sample in question was peripheral blood mononuclear cells (PBMCs), obtained at new diagnosis, from a patient treated with antithyroid drugs. These receptors all stem from a female donor with Graves disease. Both conserved end residues are part of each CDR3. D genes are given only for firm matches. Not every row has a clone size; where given, it reads once, few, many or a size class.

V	D	J	size	DNA	CDR3
TRBV7-2	.	TRBJ1-3	many	TGTGCCAGCAGCTTAGCGGGGCCCGACACCATATATTTT	CASSLAGPDTIYF
TRBV20-1	TRBD1	TRBJ2-3	many	TGCAGTGCCGGGACAGGGGCATATTCGGCGCAGTATTTT	CSAGTGAYSAQYF
TRBV7-2	TRBD2	TRBJ2-1	many	TGTGCCAGCAGCTTAATTGGTTCTAGCGGGGACAATGAGCAGTTCTTC	CASSLIGSSGDNEQFF
TRBV6-4	TRBD2	TRBJ2-1	.	TGTGCCAGCAGCCCCAGGGGACTAGCGGGAGATGGCTCCTACAATGAGCAGTTCTTC	CASSPRGLAGDGSYNEQFF
TRBV2	TRBD1	TRBJ2-7	.	TGTGCCAGCAGTGACACAGGGGGCGGGGACGAGCAGTACTTC	CASSDTGGGDEQYF
TRBV18	.	TRBJ2-5	.	TGTGCCAGCTCACCAGGACTGTACCAAGAGACCCAGTACTTC	CASSPGLYQETQYF
TRBV15	TRBD1	TRBJ1-5	.	TGTGCCACCAGCAGTGTGGGACAGGGCAAACAGCCCCAGCATTTT	CATSSVGQGKQPQHF
TRBV9	.	TRBJ2-6	.	TGTCCCAGCAGCTTCAGCTGGGGATTAATGGGGGCCAACGTCCTGACTTTC	CPSSFSWGLMGANVLTF
TRBV28	.	TRBJ2-7	many	TGTGCCAGCAGTTCCGGGGGCCCCTACGAGCAGTACTTC	CASSSGGPYEQYF
TRBV15	TRBD1	TRBJ2-2	.	TGTGCCACCAGCAGAGAACACAGGGGCGGGGAGCTGTTTTTT	CATSREHRGGELFF
TRBV10-3	.	TRBJ2-7	many	TGTGCCATCAACCAAGCTAGGGGTTTCCAAGGGGAGCAGTACTTC	CAINQARGFQGEQYF
TRBV6-2/TRBV6-3	TRBD2	TRBJ2-7	many	TGTGCCAGCAGTTATTTGGCGGGGGGACCCTACGAGCAGTACTTC	CASSYLAGGPYEQYF
TRBV19	TRBD2	TRBJ2-3	.	TGTGCCAGTAGTACCCTCAGCGGGAGTGTCTCAGATACGCAGTATTTT	CASSTLSGSVSDTQYF
TRBV18	.	TRBJ2-5	many	TGTGCCAGCTCCCTAACCCCTCGGACTGGAGAGACCCAGTACTTC	CASSLTPRTGETQYF
TRBV20-1	.	TRBJ1-1	many	TGCAGTGCTAGAGATCTTGGACGGTTGAACACTGAAGCTTTCTTT	CSARDLGRLNTEAFF
TRBV7-9	.	TRBJ1-1	many	TGTGCCAGCAGCTTTTCCCGGCCCGGGGGTATGAACACTGAAGCTTTCTTT	CASSFSRPGGMNTEAFF
TRBV28	.	TRBJ1-2	many	TGTGCCAGCAGTAAGAGTCCCGGGGGGATCTATGGCTACACCTTC	CASSKSPGGIYGYTF
TRBV3-1	.	TRBJ1-1	many	TGTGCCAGCGGTTCTTGGGAAATTGGAGCTTTCTTT	CASGSWEIGAFF
TRBV27	.	TRBJ2-1	.	TGTGCCAGCACCGACGGGAGAGACTACAATGGGCAGTTCTTC	CASTDGRDYNGQFF
TRBV18	TRBD1	TRBJ2-2	many	TGTGCCAGCTCCCCACAGGGGTACGACACCGGGGAGCTGTTTTTT	CASSPQGYDTGELFF